Following are 21 T cell receptor beta chains from one sample sequenced in a study of blood T cell repertoires in COVID-19. Sequencing was performed with immunoSEQ multiplex PCR; in TCRdb, only in-frame clones are kept and a portion is missing. The sample records about 490,000 clones, over 75% being singletons. The sequenced material came from peripheral blood. The receptors stem from a human donor in a cohort sampled during active COVID-19.

The genes are TRBV18 and TRBJ2-7; D might be TRBD1 (6 bases). V lost 4 bases and J 3 bases, leaving 16 bases between the germline ends. This CDR3 region has 15 residues. CDR1 and CDR2 from the germline V gene are KGHSH and LQKENI. The CDR3 coding sequence is TGTGCCAGCTCACGTTCCGGGACACCAGGCTACGAGCAGTACTTC. Translated: CASSRSGTPGYEQYF. The entire variable domain, with the rest obtained from reference TRBV18 and TRBJ2-7, is as follows: NAGVMQNPRHLVRRRGQEARLRCSPMKGHSHVYWYRQLPEEGLKFMVYLQKENIIDESGMPKERFSAEFPKEGPSILRIQQVVRGDSAAYFCASSRSGTPGYEQYFGPGTRLTVT.

This chain connects TRBV19 to TRBJ2-7; 8 nucleotides agree with TRBD2. The CDR3 extends over 16 amino acids. Germline assignment: CDR1 LNHDA and CDR2 SQIVND (reference sequence). V lost 5 bases to trimming and J lost 2 bases; unmatched junction nucleotides: 11. The CDR3 nucleotides read TGTGCCAGTAGTCCCACGGCCGGGACTAGTGCCTACGAGCAGTACTTC. This gives the protein CASSPTAGTSAYEQYF.

The chain uses TRBV18 and TRBJ2-2; D remains unclear. The CDR3 runs to 15 residues. Germline-derived CDR1 and CDR2 are KGHSH and LQKENI. The germline V and J ends were trimmed by 3 bases and 3 bases, with 11 bases remaining between them. Here the CDR3 reads CASSPSSGHTGELFF. CDR3 nucleotides: TGTGCCAGCTCACCTTCAAGTGGGCACACCGGGGAGCTGTTTTTT. The full variable domain, with the rest looked up from reference TRBV18 and TRBJ2-2, is NAGVMQNPRHLVRRRGQEARLRCSPMKGHSHVYWYRQLPEEGLKFMVYLQKENIIDESGMPKERFSAEFPKEGPSILRIQQVVRGDSAAYFCASSPSSGHTGELFFGEGSRLTVL.

The gene calls are TRBV5-1 and TRBJ2-3, with TRBD2 as a possible D gene (7 bases). V lost 4 bases, J lost 5 bases, and 17 bases lay in between. CDR3 size: 15 residues. Germline V gene sequence: CDR1 SGHRS, CDR2 YFSETQ. The CDR3 DNA follows: TGCGCCAGCAGCCTAAGCGGGAACAGGGAAGATACGCAGTATTTT. It translates to CASSLSGNREDTQYF. Full variable domain (rest looked up from reference TRBV5-1 and TRBJ2-3): KAGVTQTPRYLIKTRGQQVTLSCSPISGHRSVSWYQQTPGQGLQFLFEYFSETQRNKGNFPGRFSGRQFSNSRSEMNVSTLELGDSALYLCASSLSGNREDTQYFGPGTRLTVL.

The chain recombines TRBV7-2 with TRBJ1-1, with 7 nucleotides matching TRBD1. The ends lost 4 bases at V and 1 base at J; junction bases unmatched: 6. The CDR3 consists of 15 residues. From germline, CDR1 is SGHTA and CDR2 FQGNSA. The CDR3 sequence is CASSYQGGTNTEAFF. DNA of the CDR3: TGTGCCAGCAGCTACCAGGGGGGAACGAACACTGAAGCTTTCTTT.

The chain is built from TRBV19 and TRBJ2-7; possibly TRBD1 for D (5 bases). V gave up 1 base and J gave up 6 bases, with 13 bases separating them. This CDR3 has 14 residues. Germline V gene sequence: CDR1 LNHDA, CDR2 SQIVND (reference sequence). The CDR3 loop reads CASSIARAGGEQYF. Here the CDR3 DNA reads TGTGCCAGTAGTATAGCCAGGGCAGGTGGCGAGCAGTACTTC.

The sample holds one count of this clone. At one end the junction does not follow the germline gene, possibly because of a read error. The chain employs TRBV5-1 and TRBJ2-7; 11 nucleotides align to TRBD2. The CDR3 is made up of 16 amino acids. Germline-derived CDR1 and CDR2 are SGHRS and YFSETQ. The CDR3 protein is CASSFGGDLAGGPVNF. CDR3 DNA: TGCGCCAGCAGCTTCGGGGGGGACTTAGCGGGAGGGCCAGTAAACTTC.

This chain uses TRBV29-1 with TRBJ1-2; TRBD1 might be the D (6 bases). This CDR3 comprises 12 residues. Germline V gives CDR1 SQVTM, CDR2 ANQGSEA. Trimming took off 8 bases at V and 4 bases at J, with 14 bases between the two ends. The CDR3 reads CSTTGSIYGYTF. In nucleotides, the CDR3 is TGCAGCACGACAGGAAGTATCTATGGCTACACCTTC. The entire variable domain, with the rest obtained from reference TRBV29-1 and TRBJ1-2, is as follows: SAVISQKPSRDICQRGTSLTIQCQVDSQVTMMFWYRQQPGQSLTLIATANQGSEATYESGFVIDKFPISRPNLTFSTLTVSNMSPEDSSIYLCSTTGSIYGYTFGSGTRLTVV.

A single count supports this clone. The genes are TRBV19 and TRBJ2-2; 10 bases are shared with TRBD2. The CDR3 consists of 15 residues. Unmatched junction bases numbered 3, after V lost 7 bases and J lost 1 base. Germline lookup yields CDR1 LNHDA and CDR2 SQIVND (reference sequence). The CDR3 coding sequence is TGTGCCAGTATTCGGACTAGCGGGAACACCGGGGAGCTGTTTTTT. As protein: CASIRTSGNTGELFF.

The chain couples TRBV7-3 to TRBJ2-5, with a tentative D call TRBD2 (5 bases). The CDR3 spans 13 residues. Germline CDR1 is SGHTA and CDR2 is FQGTGA. Between the trimmed V and J ends, which lost 1 base and 4 bases, there was a span of 7 bases. The chain's CDR3 is CASSLMAGETQYF. Here the CDR3 DNA reads TGTGCCAGCAGCTTAATGGCGGGAGAGACCCAGTACTTC.

This sequence joins TRBV9 and TRBJ2-7, with a weak D call TRBD2 (5 bases). CDR1 and CDR2 (germline): SGDLS, YYNGEE. The CDR3 sequence is 14 residues long. V lost 0 bases to trimming and J lost 2 bases, with 9 bases between them. Written as DNA, the CDR3 is TGTGCCAGCAGCGTAGGGGGAGTTCCCTACGAGCAGTACTTC. Protein: CASSVGGVPYEQYF.

Written as DNA, the CDR3 is TGTGCCAGCAGTTCCAGCAGACAGTATAGCAATCAGCCCCAGCATTTT. It specifies CASSSSRQYSNQPQHF. The chain has TRBV6-6 and TRBJ1-5; D possibly corresponds to TRBD1 (5 bases). Germline V gene sequence: CDR1 MNHNY, CDR2 SVGAGI (reference sequence). V shed 4 bases and J shed 0 bases, with 13 bases lying between them. CDR3 size: 16 residues.

The rearrangement uses TRBV6-5 and TRBJ1-1, with a weak D call TRBD1 (6 bases). The length of the CDR3 is 16 residues. Germline CDR1 reads MNHEY; CDR2 reads SVGAGI. V gave up 2 bases and J gave up 4 bases, with 17 bases separating them. The CDR3 sequence: CASSYGQQGFGTEAFF. DNA of the CDR3: TGTGCCAGCAGTTACGGCCAACAGGGTTTTGGCACTGAAGCTTTCTTT.

This chain uses TRBV12-3 or TRBV12-4 with TRBJ1-4; no definite D call. The CDR3 is 13 amino acids. Trimming removed 5 bases from V and 8 bases from J, with 12 bases in between. The CDR3 DNA sequence: TGTGCCAGCAGTACTAATCGTGGGGAAAAACTGTTTTTT. This translates into CASSTNRGEKLFF.

The chain couples TRBV5-6 to TRBJ1-3; 7 bases agree with TRBD1. The germline CDR1 and CDR2 sequences are SGHDT and YYEEEE. This CDR3 region has 14 residues. The V gene end was trimmed by 4 bases and the J gene end by 3 bases; junction bases not matched to a gene: 4. CDR3 in amino acids: CASSRTGVGNTIYF. The CDR3 DNA sequence: TGTGCCAGCAGCCGGACAGGCGTTGGAAACACCATATATTTT.

This clone came up a few times. V and J are TRBV7-3 and TRBJ2-5; possible D gene TRBD1, 6 bases. Trimming cost V 1 base and J 4 bases, with 16 bases left between them. Germline V lookup: CDR1 SGHTA, CDR2 FQGTGA. This CDR3 contains 16 residues. This chain's CDR3 is CASSLIGGSSVETQYF. The CDR3 DNA follows: TGTGCCAGCAGCTTAATAGGGGGTAGTTCGGTAGAGACCCAGTACTTC.

The J gene is TRBJ1-1, the V gene TRBV21-1; no DNA check was done on the table's D call, TRBD1. TRBV21-1 is shown as a pseudogene. The CDR3 is 16 amino acids. The CDR3 spells CASSNWDRGHNTEAFF. The CDR3 coding sequence is TGTGCCAGCAGCAACTGGGACAGGGGGCATAACACTGAAGCTTTCTTT.

About this clone: Other DNA variants within this sample encode the same CDR3. V is TRBV27 and J is TRBJ2-7, with TRBD1 matching 7 bases. V lost 3 bases, J lost 2 bases, and 4 bases stayed unmatched. Germline V CDR1 and CDR2: MNHEY, SMNVEV (reference sequence). The length of the CDR3 is 14 residues. The DNA of the CDR3 is TGTGCCAGCAGTTTGCGGCAGGGGGCCTACGAGCAGTACTTC. Translating gives CASSLRQGAYEQYF.

The chain combines TRBV7-9 with TRBJ2-2, with D tentatively TRBD1 (7 bases). Germline assignment: CDR1 SEHNR and CDR2 FQNEAQ (reference sequence). Trimming pared 5 bases from V and 1 base from J, leaving 20 bases between. CDR3 length: 18 amino acids. DNA of the CDR3: TGTGCCAGCAGCCCTGGCGGGACAGATTCCTGGAACACCGGGGAGCTGTTTTTT. Translation gives CASSPGGTDSWNTGELFF.

V gene TRBV5-1 combines with J gene TRBJ2-7, with TRBD2 matching over 8 bases. The CDR3 is 13 amino acids. Trimming at V came to 4 bases and at J to 4 bases, leaving 4 bases not matched to a gene. Germline V CDR1 and CDR2: SGHRS, YFSETQ. DNA for the CDR3: TGCGCCAGCAGCCGGGAGGGCCCATACGAGCAGTACTTC. Translating it yields CASSREGPYEQYF.

V usage is TRBV7-6 and J usage is TRBJ2-3, with 12 bases fitting TRBD2. Per the germline V gene, CDR1 is SGHVS and CDR2 is FNYEAQ. Unmatched junction bases numbered 6, after V lost 6 bases and J lost 2 bases. The CDR3 extends over 16 amino acids. The CDR3 nucleotides are TGTGCCAGCAGTCGTGGACTAGCGGGGTACACAGATACGCAGTATTTT. This translates into CASSRGLAGYTDTQYF. Combining the CDR3 with reference TRBV7-6 and TRBJ2-3 gives the whole variable domain GAGVSQSPRYKVTKRGQDVALRCDPISGHVSLYWYRQALGQGPEFLTYFNYEAQQDKSGLPNDRFSAERPEGSISTLTIQRTEQRDSAMYRCASSRGLAGYTDTQYFGPGTRLTVL.